Each of the 21 T cell receptor beta chains below was sequenced from the same sample in a study of blood T cells in healthy people across ages. For the second PCR, which ran for roughly 6 to 11 cycles, a sample-barcoded 5' primer and a J-beta primer mix were used. A single record per CDR3 protein comes from TCRdb applying MiXCR to the 5' RACE reads. The data contain about 930,000 distinct CDR3 sequences, almost 30% of them singletons. These data also featured in a second study, about T cells of mothers and their children.

The source material was blood. Receptors were obtained from a woman aged 40 to 55 in good health.

This chain links TRBV7-9 with TRBJ2-3; 13 positions match TRBD2. CDR1 SEHNR and CDR2 FQNEAQ come from the germline V gene (reference sequence). The CDR3 contains 17 residues. The ends lost 5 bases at V and 0 bases at J; junction bases unmatched: 5. For the CDR3, the DNA is TGTGCCAGCAGCCCCCAGGGACTAGCGGGGAGCACAGATACGCAGTATTTT. Translation gives CASSPQGLAGSTDTQYF.

The chain couples TRBV28 to TRBJ2-2, with D possibly called TRBD1 or TRBD2 (5 bases each). V lost 8 bases to trimming and J lost 4 bases, with 17 bases between them. Germline V gene lookup returns CDR1 MDHEN and CDR2 SYDVKM. The CDR3 is made up of 15 amino acids. The CDR3 DNA sequence: TGTGCCAGCGGGGTACGGGGACGAGGCACCGGGGAGCTGTTTTTT. Translated: CASGVRGRGTGELFF.

The chain is built from TRBV7-2 and TRBJ2-5; no reliable D call. This CDR3 is 16 amino acids long. V lost 2 bases, J lost 3 bases, and 16 bases lay in between. In germline, CDR1 is SGHTA, CDR2 FQGNSA. The chain's CDR3 is CASSLPLLSKEETQYF. DNA for the CDR3: TGTGCCAGCAGCTTACCCCTACTGAGTAAAGAAGAGACCCAGTACTTC.

The V call is TRBV4-3, the J call TRBJ1-2, with D hard to call. Trimming took off 0 bases at V and 4 bases at J, with 12 bases between the two ends. This CDR3 is 15 amino acids long. Germline CDR1 LGHNA, CDR2 YSLEER. In DNA form, the CDR3 reads TGCGCCAGCAGCCAAGACCCGGGCCCACCCTATGGCTACACCTTC. This gives the protein CASSQDPGPPYGYTF.

In regard to this clonotype: Germline is not matched at one junction end, which may reflect a read error. The chain recombines TRBV10-3 with TRBJ1-5; D may be TRBD1 (5 bases). The CDR3 sequence is 15 residues long. Germline CDR1 ENHRY, CDR2 SYGVKD. The CDR3 region is CAIGESAGERQPQHF. CDR3 in DNA: TGTGCCATCGGTGAGTCGGCGGGGGAAAGGCAGCCCCAGCATTTT.

This clonotype has just a few counts. The chain links TRBV15 to TRBJ1-6; D gene ambiguous. The V and J ends lost 6 bases and 0 bases respectively, with 9 bases between them. Germline CDR1 LNHNV, CDR2 YYDKDF (reference sequence). The CDR3 loop spans 15 amino acids. DNA for the CDR3: TGTGCCACCAGGCCGCCGAGCTCCTATAATTCACCCCTCCACTTT. Its protein is CATRPPSSYNSPLHF.

This sequence joins TRBV18 and TRBJ1-1; D might be TRBD1 (6 bases). This CDR3 comprises 19 residues. V lost 4 bases to trimming and J lost 1 base, with 25 bases between them. From germline, CDR1 is KGHSH and CDR2 LQKENI. DNA for the CDR3: TGTGCCAGCTCACTCTTGGACAGCCCGGAGGGTGGATGGAACACTGAAGCTTTCTTT. This gives the protein CASSLLDSPEGGWNTEAFF.

The rearrangement joins TRBV27 to TRBJ2-7; 7 bases are a match to TRBD1. Trimming took 6 bases from V and 0 from J; bases not matched to a gene: 8. The germline V gene encodes CDR1 MNHEY and CDR2 SMNVEV (reference sequence). This CDR3 is 15 amino acids long. The CDR3 DNA follows: TGTGCCAGCAGCCGCAGGGGGTCTTCCTCCTACGAGCAGTACTTC. It specifies CASSRRGSSSYEQYF.

The sample holds many counts of this clonotype. This chain joins TRBV20-1 and TRBJ1-6; D uncertain. V lost 6 bases and J lost 9, with 21 bases in between. Germline V gene lookup returns CDR1 DFQATT and CDR2 SNEGSKA (reference sequence). This CDR3 spans 15 amino acids. The CDR3 DNA reads TGCAGTGCCAACCCTTTAGAACAGCGCGGTTCACCCCTCCACTTT. Translating gives CSANPLEQRGSPLHF.

This clonotype appeared many times. The chain employs TRBV5-1 and TRBJ1-2, with TRBD1 matching over 8 bases. Germline CDR1 SGHRS, CDR2 YFSETQ. V lost 2 bases and J lost 7; bases outside the gene matches: 4. This CDR3 comprises 13 residues. CDR3 loop: CASSLQGDGGYTF. In DNA, the CDR3 is TGCGCCAGCAGCTTACAGGGGGATGGTGGCTACACCTTC.

This clonotype was observed at least ten times. This chain uses TRBV5-1 with TRBJ2-7, with 9 bases lining up with TRBD1. Germline trimming cut 0 bases from V and 4 bases from J; bases unmatched to any gene: 5. Looked up from germline, CDR1 is SGHRS and CDR2 is YFSETQ. The CDR3 length is 15 residues. The CDR3 sequence is CASSLDRGPSYEQYF. CDR3 in DNA: TGCGCCAGCAGCTTGGACAGGGGGCCCTCTTACGAGCAGTACTTC.

CDR3 protein: CASSFLREGGYEQYF. The CDR3 nucleotides read TGCGCCAGCAGCTTCCTCCGGGAGGGCGGATACGAGCAGTACTTC. The chain uses TRBV5-1 and TRBJ2-7, with 8 nucleotides matching TRBD2. The V segment lost 2 bases and the J segment 4 bases; nucleotides outside the gene matches: 8. CDR3 length: 15 residues. Germline V gives CDR1 SGHRS, CDR2 YFSETQ.

Comment on this clonotype: It may be a read error: a sequence one base away is much more abundant. The gene calls are TRBV7-8 and TRBJ1-1, with D possibly being TRBD1 (6 bases). The V and J ends lost 8 bases and 0 bases respectively, with 22 bases between them. CDR1 and CDR2 from the germline V gene are SGHVS and FQNEAQ. The CDR3 length is 17 residues. This chain's CDR3 is CASGSGQYRAVNTEAFF. In nucleotides, the CDR3 is TGTGCCAGCGGCTCCGGACAGTACCGGGCTGTGAACACTGAAGCTTTCTTT.

The J gene is TRBJ1-5, the V gene TRBV7-9; the D is unclear. CDR3 size: 11 residues. Trimming cost V 4 bases and J 9 bases, with 7 bases left between them. Germline CDR1 and CDR2: SEHNR and FQNEAQ (reference sequence). This chain's CDR3 is CASSSIGPQHF. In nucleotides, the CDR3 is TGTGCCAGCAGCTCGATAGGGCCCCAGCATTTT.

The chain is built from TRBV21-1 and TRBJ1-3; TRBD1, the table's D call, was not compared with the DNA. TRBV21-1 is given as a pseudogene. There are 18 residues in the CDR3. CDR3 sequence reads: CASSKLPRGSGSGNTIYF. As DNA, the CDR3 is TGTGCCAGCAGCAAACTCCCCAGGGGCTCCGGCTCTGGAAACACCATATATTTT.

V and J are TRBV28 and TRBJ1-2; 7 nucleotides align to TRBD1. The V segment lost 6 bases and the J segment 1 base; nucleotides outside the gene matches: 5. The CDR3 length is 14 residues. Germline-derived CDR1 and CDR2 are MDHEN and SYDVKM. Written as DNA, the CDR3 is TGTGCCAGCAGGGGGGGACAGTTTAACTATGGCTACACCTTC. This gives the protein CASRGGQFNYGYTF.

This clonotype was seen a few times. A junction end diverges from the germline sequence, so it may reflect a read error. V is TRBV12-3 or TRBV12-4 and J is TRBJ1-6, with 7 bases that match TRBD1. The CDR3 extends over 15 amino acids. CDR3 region: CASSPGGTVNSPPHF. CDR3 DNA: TGTGCCAGCAGTCCAGGGGGGACAGTTAATTCACCCCCCCACTTT.

With regard to this clonotype: A much larger clonotype is one base distant, so this may be a read error. V and J are TRBV12-3 or TRBV12-4 and TRBJ2-6; 7 nucleotides align to TRBD1. CDR3 length: 17 amino acids. Here the CDR3 DNA reads TGTGTCAGCAGTCTCGGGACAGAGAGCTCTGGGGCCAACGTCCTGACTTTC. Translating it yields CVSSLGTESSGANVLTF.

The chain uses TRBV7-9 and TRBJ2-1; 7 nucleotides match TRBD2. Matching the DNA end better, TRBJ2-7 makes the J call doubtful. The germline V gene encodes CDR1 SEHNR and CDR2 FQNEAQ (reference sequence). The CDR3 has 15 residues. For the CDR3, the DNA is TGTGCCAGCAGCTCCCTAAGCAGGGACTACAATGAGCAGTACTTC. As protein: CASSSLSRDYNEQYF.

This clonotype has only one observation. Just one base apart from a much larger clone, this may be a read error. J is TRBJ2-7 and V is TRBV27; tentatively, D is TRBD1 (5 bases). Germline CDR1 is MNHEY and CDR2 is SMNVEV (reference sequence). The CDR3 contains 13 residues. Trimming pared 3 bases from V and 12 bases from J, leaving 18 bases between. The CDR3 loop reads CASSLYNRKTRYF. The CDR3 DNA reads as TGTGCCAGCAGTTTGTACAACAGGAAGACCCGGTACTTC.

The CDR3 is CASSRDRGVAEAFF. Written as DNA, the CDR3 is TGTGCCAGCAGCAGAGACAGGGGCGTCGCTGAAGCTTTCTTT. The chain combines TRBV11-2 with TRBJ1-1; 8 bases fit TRBD1. The J segment lost 6 bases and the V segment lost 5 bases, leaving 8 bases of the junction unmatched. Per germline, CDR1 SGHAT and CDR2 FQNNGV. The CDR3 consists of 14 residues.